Each of the 8 T cell receptor beta chains below was sequenced from the same sample in a study of CD8 T cells in ankylosing spondylitis. TCRdb reanalysed the 5' RACE reads using MiXCR and keeps one entry per CDR3 protein. The sample includes 36,000 or so distinct CDR3 sequences, 6% of them seen just once. Input material: blood, either unsorted or a sorted T cell fraction (not recorded which). The receptors here all came from a male donor with ankylosing spondylitis or in good health (not recorded which).

This clonotype was observed at least ten times. The chain uses TRBV24-1 and TRBJ2-1; D is unclear. The ends were cut back, 4 bases at V and 5 bases at J, with 5 bases in the middle. CDR3 length: 12 residues. Germline V gives CDR1 KGHDR, CDR2 SFDVKD. The CDR3 region is CATSEPNNEQFF. The DNA for the CDR3 is TGTGCCACCAGTGAGCCTAACAATGAGCAGTTCTTC.

The DNA of the CDR3 is TGTGCCAGCATGTCAGGGGGCCAGACCCAGTACTTC. It specifies CASMSGGQTQYF. The chain employs TRBV25-1 and TRBJ2-5; 8 bases align to TRBD1. The CDR3 runs 12 residues. V lost 7 bases to trimming and J lost 6 bases; unmatched junction nucleotides: 4. CDR1 and CDR2 from the germline V gene are MGHDK and SYGVNS.

V usage is TRBV20-1 and J usage is TRBJ2-7, with 10 bases lining up with TRBD2. V was pared by 1 base and J by 3 bases, with 6 bases of the junction left unmatched. The CDR3 extends over 15 amino acids. CDR1 and CDR2 (germline): DFQATT, SNEGSKA (reference sequence). Here the CDR3 reads CSARGGVAGGYEQYF. CDR3 sequence (DNA): TGCAGTGCTAGAGGAGGGGTAGCGGGGGGCTACGAGCAGTACTTC.

By proportion, this clonotype is medium-sized. V usage is TRBV20-1 and J usage is TRBJ2-7; 10 bases line up with TRBD1. The CDR3 is 12 residues long. J gave up 7 bases and V 6 bases, and 6 bases lay outside the gene matches. The germline V gene encodes CDR1 DFQATT and CDR2 SNEGSKA (reference sequence). The CDR3 region has the DNA TGCAGTGCGGGGACAGGGGAGGTGGAGCAGTACTTC. Translation gives CSAGTGEVEQYF.

This clonotype was recorded many times. The chain employs TRBV24-1 and TRBJ2-5; 7 bases align to TRBD1. J gave up 5 bases and V 2 bases, and 13 bases lay outside the gene matches. The CDR3 consists of 17 residues. Germline V gene data show CDR1 as KGHDR and CDR2 as SFDVKD. DNA for the CDR3: TGTGCCACCAGTGATTCAGGTGGACAGGAACTGTCCGAGACCCAGTACTTC. Its translation is CATSDSGGQELSETQYF.

This clonotype showed up many times. This chain connects TRBV4-3 to TRBJ1-4; 8 bases fit TRBD1. CDR3 size: 15 residues. V was pared by 2 bases and J by 4 bases, with 3 bases of the junction left unmatched. Germline CDR1 reads LGHNA; CDR2 reads YSLEER. Here the CDR3 reads CASSQLTGVNEKLFF. The CDR3 region has the DNA TGCGCCAGCAGCCAACTGACAGGGGTTAATGAAAAACTGTTTTTT.

This clonotype was counted at least ten times. This rearrangement joins TRBV6-2 or TRBV6-3 to TRBJ2-1, with D hard to call. Germline CDR1 MNHEY, CDR2 SVGEGT. This CDR3 spans 14 amino acids. The ends were cut back, 8 bases at V and 0 bases at J, with 11 bases in the middle. DNA for the CDR3: TGTGCCAGCCAAAGACTGGTCTCCTACAATGAGCAGTTCTTC. Protein: CASQRLVSYNEQFF.

This clonotype was detected ten times or more. The chain links TRBV20-1 to TRBJ2-7; D may be TRBD1 (5 bases). V was cut by 4 bases and J by 4 bases, with 11 bases left in between. There are 12 residues in the CDR3. The germline gives CDR1 DFQATT, CDR2 SNEGSKA (reference sequence). The CDR3 here is CSAIRAGYEQYF. The CDR3 DNA reads TGCAGTGCTATTAGGGCAGGGTACGAGCAGTACTTC.